This entry concerns a single TCR beta chain. A junction boundary mismatches the germline segment, possibly from a read error. The CDR3 runs 15 residues. In germline, CDR1 is SSHAT, CDR2 FNYEAQ (reference sequence). The sample is drawn from a study of blood T cell repertoires in COVID-19. Study context: Acute and convalescent COVID-19 samples came from the United States, Italy and Spain. PBMCs, B-cell-depleted T cells, or T cells were the source of the cDNA or gDNA that made up the material.

In the original processing: Amplifying reference gene primers gave estimates of nucleated cell counts. Sequencing used immunoSEQ multiplex PCR; TCRdb keeps in-frame clones, though not all of them. V, J and clone size are taken as reported in that table, and D and trimming were inferred from the DNA itself. The sample lists around 20,000 clones; 70% to 90% were seen once. The chain joins TRBV7-7 to TRBJ1-4, with 9 nucleotides matching TRBD1. The sample comprised peripheral blood. This sequence originates from a human donor with active COVID-19. The donor label of this sample is uncertain. The chain's CDR3 is CASSASGTGTEKLFF. CDR3 DNA: TGTGCTAGCAGCGCTTCCGGGACAGGGACGGAAAAACTGTTTTTT. Complete variable domain (other parts from reference TRBV7-7 and TRBJ1-4): GAGVSQSPRYKVTKRGQDVTLRCDPISSHATLYWYQQALGQGPEFLTYFNYEAQPDKSGLPSDRFSAERPEGSISTLTIQRTEQRDSAMYRCASSASGTGTEKLFFGSGTQLSVL.